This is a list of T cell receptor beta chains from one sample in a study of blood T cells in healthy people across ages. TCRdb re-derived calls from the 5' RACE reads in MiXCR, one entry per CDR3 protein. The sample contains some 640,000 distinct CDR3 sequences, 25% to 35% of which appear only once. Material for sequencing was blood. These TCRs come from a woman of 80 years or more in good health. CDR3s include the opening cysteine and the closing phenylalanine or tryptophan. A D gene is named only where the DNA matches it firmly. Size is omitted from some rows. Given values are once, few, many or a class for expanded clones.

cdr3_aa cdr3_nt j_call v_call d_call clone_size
CASSLNGHQPQHF TGTGCCAGCAGTTTAAACGGGCATCAGCCCCAGCATTTT TRBJ1-5 TRBV12-3/TRBV12-4 NA many
CASSVGPHDVPLHF TGTGCCAGCAGCGTCGGGCCGCACGACGTCCCCCTCCACTTT TRBJ1-6 TRBV9 NA NA
CSGRDRLTEAFF TGCAGTGGCCGGGACAGGTTAACTGAAGCTTTCTTT TRBJ1-1 TRBV20-1 TRBD1 NA
CSARTRVANSPLHF TGCAGTGCTAGAACAAGGGTTGCCAATTCACCCCTCCACTTT TRBJ1-6 TRBV20-1 NA many
CASSLRRGEETQYF TGCGCCAGCAGCCTTCGCCGAGGGGAAGAGACCCAGTACTTC TRBJ2-5 TRBV5-1 NA NA
CSVSGATNEKLFF TGCAGCGTATCCGGGGCAACTAATGAAAAACTGTTTTTT TRBJ1-4 TRBV29-1 NA NA
CAWRRQGENTEAFF TGTGCCTGGAGGCGACAGGGGGAGAACACTGAAGCTTTCTTT TRBJ1-1 TRBV30 TRBD1 NA
CASCFRGLNYGYTF TGTGCCAGCTGCTTTAGGGGGCTCAACTATGGCTACACCTTC TRBJ1-2 TRBV6-2/TRBV6-3 TRBD1 NA
CASSSIPGGPQHF TGTGCCAGCAGCTCAATCCCGGGGGGACCCCAGCATTTT TRBJ1-5 TRBV7-2 NA many
CASSPRWTGSTDTQYF TGTGCCAGCTCACCAAGATGGACAGGGAGCACAGATACGCAGTATTTT TRBJ2-3 TRBV18 TRBD1 many
CASSYATSGVSYEQYF TGTGCCAGCAGTTATGCAACTAGCGGGGTTTCATACGAGCAGTACTTC TRBJ2-7 TRBV6-5 TRBD2 many
CASSQGDRGRTEAFF TGTGCCAGCAGCCAAGGTGACAGGGGGCGGACTGAAGCTTTCTTT TRBJ1-1 TRBV3-1 TRBD1 few
CGGTTLNEQFF TGCGGGGGGACGACGTTGAATGAGCAGTTCTTC TRBJ2-1 TRBV20-1 NA once
CASSSPPAGYTYEQYF TGTGCCAGCAGCTCGCCACCGGCGGGGTATACCTACGAGCAGTACTTC TRBJ2-7 TRBV5-6 NA many
CASSLPGQGLSYNEQFF TGCGCCAGCAGCCTCCCGGGACAGGGCCTTTCCTACAATGAGCAGTTCTTC TRBJ2-1 TRBV5-1 TRBD1 many
CASSPDIQTQYF TGTGCCAGCAGTCCCGATATACAGACCCAGTACTTC TRBJ2-5 TRBV28 NA few
CASSNSGNQPQHF TGTGCCAGTAGTAACTCAGGGAATCAGCCCCAGCATTTT TRBJ1-5 TRBV19 NA few
CASSSPSGYGHTF TGTGCCAGCAGCTCGCCCTCGGGATATGGCCACACCTTC TRBJ1-2 TRBV7-2 NA NA
CASSPGQGYQETQYF TGTGCCAGCAGTCCAGGACAGGGGTATCAAGAGACCCAGTACTTC TRBJ2-5 TRBV7-3 TRBD1 many
CSARDVAGGEQYF TGCAGTGCTAGAGATGTGGCAGGGGGGGAGCAGTACTTC TRBJ2-7 TRBV20-1 NA many
CSAKQRITDTQYF TGCAGTGCTAAGCAGAGAATTACAGATACGCAGTATTTT TRBJ2-3 TRBV20-1 NA NA
CASSQFPGGIDGYTF TGTGCCAGCAGCCAATTCCCAGGGGGCATTGATGGCTACACCTTC TRBJ1-2 TRBV3-1 TRBD1 few
CASSLNTGATNEKLFF TGCGCCAGCAGCTTAAATACAGGGGCTACTAATGAAAAACTGTTTTTT TRBJ1-4 TRBV5-1 TRBD1 many
CATSRVQGGGYTF TGTGCCACCAGCAGAGTGCAGGGTGGCGGCTACACCTTC TRBJ1-2 TRBV15 NA many
CASRKGPGQITDGYTF TGCGCCAGCAGGAAAGGCCCGGGACAGATCACGGATGGCTACACCTTC TRBJ1-2 TRBV5-1 TRBD1 few
CASSQVGKSEAFF TGTGCCAGCAGCCAAGTCGGAAAGTCTGAAGCTTTCTTT TRBJ1-1 TRBV14 NA many
CASSYSESKRETQYF TGTGCCAGCAGTTACTCAGAGAGTAAGCGAGAGACCCAGTACTTC TRBJ2-5 TRBV6-5 NA many
CSAPQGTEKLFF TGCAGTGCCCCACAGGGTACTGAAAAACTGTTTTTT TRBJ1-4 TRBV20-1 NA many
CSARLTGASYNSPLHF TGCAGTGCGCGCCTGACAGGGGCGTCCTATAATTCACCCCTCCACTTT TRBJ1-6 TRBV20-1 TRBD1 many
CASSFDRGDTQYF TGTGCCAGCAGTTTCGATAGGGGAGATACGCAGTATTTT TRBJ2-3 TRBV12-3/TRBV12-4 NA once
CASSVRTGGTGELFF TGTGCCAGCAGCGTCCGGACAGGGGGAACCGGGGAGCTGTTTTTT TRBJ2-2 TRBV9 TRBD1 NA
CASSLLDGNYGYTF TGTGCCAGCAGCTTATTAGACGGAAACTATGGCTACACCTTC TRBJ1-2 TRBV7-9 NA NA
CASSPMRETQYF TGTGCCAGCTCACCAATGAGGGAGACCCAGTACTTC TRBJ2-5 TRBV18 NA many
CASSTTGTSYNEQFF TGTGCCAGCAGTACGACAGGAACCTCCTACAATGAGCAGTTCTTC TRBJ2-1 TRBV2 NA few
CSLLDRKTAQPQHF TGCAGCCTCCTCGATCGGAAGACGGCTCAGCCCCAGCATTTT TRBJ1-5 TRBV29-1 NA many
CASRWSVDPEAFF TGTGCCAGCAGGTGGTCAGTAGATCCTGAAGCTTTCTTT TRBJ1-1 TRBV12-3/TRBV12-4 NA many
CASSEGRGQTETQYF TGCGCCAGCAGCGAGGGCCGGGGACAGACGGAGACCCAGTACTTC TRBJ2-5 TRBV5-1 TRBD1 once
CASSRDSGGGETQYF TGTGCCAGCAGTAGGGACAGTGGGGGGGGAGAGACCCAGTACTTC TRBJ2-5 TRBV2 NA many
CASKLRIHGSTDTQYF TGTGCCAGCAAATTGAGGATCCACGGCAGCACAGATACGCAGTATTTT TRBJ2-3 TRBV6-5 NA many
CATSRDKAYGYTF TGTGCCACCAGCAGAGATAAGGCCTATGGCTACACCTTC TRBJ1-2 TRBV15 NA NA
CAISEATSGGYEQFF TGTGCCATCAGTGAGGCAACTAGCGGGGGGTATGAGCAGTTCTTC TRBJ2-1 TRBV10-3 TRBD2 NA
CASSYSLAGATDTQYF TGTGCCAGCAGTTACTCGCTAGCGGGAGCGACAGATACGCAGTATTTT TRBJ2-3 TRBV6-5 TRBD2 once
CASSDPAISSVPKTQYF TGTGCCAGCAGTGACCCCGCGATAAGCTCCGTCCCGAAGACCCAGTACTTC TRBJ2-5 TRBV6-1 NA few
CAGSTDSHNSPLHF TGTGCCGGCAGTACGGACAGTCATAATTCACCCCTCCACTTT TRBJ1-6 TRBV3-1 NA NA
CASSLVAAGELFF TGCGCCAGCAGCTTGGTGGCGGCCGGGGAGCTGTTTTTT TRBJ2-2 TRBV5-1 NA NA
CASSYSPGQGSNEQFF TGTGCCAGCAGTTACTCTCCGGGACAGGGGTCCAATGAGCAGTTCTTC TRBJ2-1 TRBV6-5 TRBD1 many
CASSEAGAGANYGYTF TGTGCCAGCAGTGAAGCGGGGGCAGGAGCTAACTATGGCTACACCTTC TRBJ1-2 TRBV6-1 NA NA
CASRGRTETRPTDTQYF TGCGCCAGCAGAGGGAGGACAGAAACTCGACCCACAGATACGCAGTATTTT TRBJ2-3 TRBV5-1 NA many
CASSLVGQGAHGYTF TGTGCCAGCAGCTTAGTGGGACAGGGGGCTCATGGCTACACCTTC TRBJ1-2 TRBV7-9 TRBD1 many
CASSFGLAGGPSSYEQYF TGCGCCAGCAGCTTTGGACTAGCGGGGGGACCGAGCTCCTACGAGCAGTACTTC TRBJ2-7 TRBV5-1 TRBD2 many
CASSLRDSKEAFF TGTGCCAGCAGCCTCCGGGACAGCAAGGAAGCTTTCTTT TRBJ1-1 TRBV7-3 TRBD1 many
CASSQDHPGGAEKLFF TGTGCCAGCAGCCAAGATCATCCAGGGGGCGCTGAAAAACTGTTTTTT TRBJ1-4 TRBV4-2 TRBD1 few
CASSDGRGTGQETQYF TGTGCCAGCAGTGATGGCCGCGGGACAGGGCAAGAGACCCAGTACTTC TRBJ2-5 TRBV6-1 TRBD1 NA